Below are 29 T cell receptor beta chains sequenced from a single sample in a study of CD8 T cells in Susac syndrome. An input of about 0.5 to 1 ug of RNA was subjected to reverse transcription using random hexamers. TCRdb passed the immunoSEQ multiplex PCR reads through MiXCR, listing each CDR3 protein once. Of about 100,000 distinct CDR3 sequences listed, around 96% were seen once; the top ten hold 0.3% to 0.35%. Sequencing was carried out using CD8+ T cells from PBMCs. All receptors come from a human donor with Susac syndrome.

V is TRBV6-6 and J is TRBJ2-2, with 7 bases fitting TRBD2. The CDR3 length is 13 residues. Germline V gives CDR1 MNHNY, CDR2 SVGAGI (reference sequence). Trimming removed 7 bases from V and 6 bases from J; junction bases left unmatched: 5. The CDR3 reads CASTGGYAGELFF. Written as DNA, the CDR3 is TGTGCCAGCACGGGAGGTTATGCCGGGGAGCTGTTTTTT.

The chain uses TRBV29-1 and TRBJ1-1; 9 bases line up with TRBD1. Germline assignment: CDR1 SQVTM and CDR2 ANQGSEA. CDR3 size: 13 residues. With V trimmed by 3 bases and J by 8 bases, 7 bases remained unmatched. CDR3 in amino acids: CSVDGGQGMEAFF. CDR3 DNA sequence: TGCAGCGTTGATGGGGGACAGGGTATGGAAGCTTTCTTT. Based on the CDR3 plus reference TRBV29-1 and TRBJ1-1, the full variable domain is SAVISQKPSRDICQRGTSLTIQCQVDSQVTMMFWYRQQPGQSLTLIATANQGSEATYESGFVIDKFPISRPNLTFSTLTVSNMSPEDSSIYLCSVDGGQGMEAFFGQGTRLTVV.

The J gene is TRBJ2-3, the V gene TRBV29-1; D is ambiguous. CDR3 length: 14 amino acids. Germline V CDR1 and CDR2: SQVTM, ANQGSEA. Trimming pared 4 bases from V and 3 bases from J, leaving 14 bases between. CDR3 loop: CSVGVGAVTDTQYF. DNA of the CDR3: TGCAGCGTTGGTGTGGGCGCTGTGACAGATACGCAGTATTTT.

This chain uses TRBV7-8 with TRBJ2-3; the D gene could be TRBD1 or TRBD2 (6 bases each). Germline loops: CDR1 SGHVS, CDR2 FQNEAQ. This CDR3 contains 15 residues. Trimming stripped 5 bases from V and 6 bases from J, with 18 bases between. CDR3 DNA sequence: TGTGCCAGCAGCCCTTTTAAGGGGGGCCGGGATACGCAGTATTTT. It encodes CASSPFKGGRDTQYF.

This chain uses TRBV7-2 with TRBJ2-1; D possibly corresponds to TRBD1 (6 bases). The CDR3 runs to 12 residues. V was shortened by 5 bases and J by 8 bases, with 10 bases between the two germline ends. In germline, CDR1 is SGHTA, CDR2 FQGNSA. The CDR3, as DNA: TGTGCCAGCAGCCGGACAGTGCATGAGCAGTTCTTC. This codes for CASSRTVHEQFF.

The genes are TRBV29-1 and TRBJ1-1, with 9 positions matching TRBD1. This CDR3 has 13 amino acids. Germline CDR1 is SQVTM and CDR2 is ANQGSEA. The trim removed 6 bases at V and 6 bases at J, leaving 8 bases unmatched. The CDR3 sequence: CSVLPGQGPEAFF. The CDR3 DNA reads as TGCAGCGTCCTCCCGGGACAGGGCCCTGAAGCTTTCTTT.

This clonotype was recorded once. The chain links TRBV29-1 to TRBJ1-3, with a possible D match to TRBD1 (5 bases). Trimming removed 0 bases at V and 0 bases at J, with 9 bases between. CDR1 is SQVTM, CDR2 ANQGSEA, per germline. The CDR3 has 15 residues. CDR3 nucleotide sequence: TGCAGCGTTGAAGATTGGGGCCTCTCTGGAAACACCATATATTTT. This translates into CSVEDWGLSGNTIYF.

The chain is built from TRBV4-1 and TRBJ2-2; 14 bases agree with TRBD2. The germline V gene encodes CDR1 MGHRA and CDR2 YSYEKL. J gave up 4 bases and V 3 bases, and 7 bases lay outside the gene matches. The CDR3 runs to 18 residues. The CDR3 here is CASSHLVGLAGGTGELFF. CDR3 sequence (DNA): TGCGCCAGCAGCCACCTTGTCGGACTAGCGGGAGGCACCGGGGAGCTGTTTTTT.

The chain has TRBV29-1 and TRBJ2-1; TRBD2 aligns across 10 bases. The CDR3 runs to 16 residues. V shed 1 base, J shed 3 bases, and the junction held 6 bases outside the gene matches. The germline gives CDR1 SQVTM, CDR2 ANQGSEA. The CDR3 sequence is CSVEGGLAIIYNEQFF. The CDR3 bases are TGCAGCGTTGAAGGGGGACTAGCGATCATCTACAATGAGCAGTTCTTC.

This clonotype was observed once. The genes are TRBV20-1 and TRBJ2-1, with unresolved D. Trimming shortened V by 4 bases and J by 7 bases, and 11 bases separated the two germline ends. This CDR3 region has 12 residues. Germline V lookup: CDR1 DFQATT, CDR2 SNEGSKA (reference sequence). CDR3 sequence reads: CSATRLGNEQFF. In DNA form, the CDR3 reads TGCAGTGCTACTCGGCTAGGGAATGAGCAGTTCTTC.

The rearrangement joins TRBV2 to TRBJ2-7; D is unresolved. V was cut by 7 bases and J by 5 bases, with 12 bases left in between. This CDR3 has 12 residues. The germline gives CDR1 SNHLY, CDR2 FYNNEI. The CDR3 spells CASTFVINEQYF. The CDR3 DNA reads TGTGCCAGCACTTTTGTAATCAACGAGCAGTACTTC.

The CDR3 region has the DNA TGTGCCAGCAGTGACGGCGGGGGCCACTACAATGAGCAGTTCTTC. Translating it yields CASSDGGGHYNEQFF. The V and J genes are TRBV6-4 and TRBJ2-1, with D possibly TRBD2 on 7 matching bases. V was clipped by 2 bases and J by 3 bases, with 11 bases between them. The germline V gene has CDR1 MRHNA and CDR2 SNTAGT. The CDR3 loop spans 15 amino acids.

The rearrangement joins TRBV3-1 to TRBJ2-1; possibly TRBD1 or TRBD2 for D (5 bases each). Germline-derived CDR1 and CDR2 are LGHDT and YNNKEL (reference sequence). Trimming cost V 4 bases and J 8 bases, with 12 bases left between them. There are 13 residues in the CDR3. For the CDR3, the DNA is TGTGCCAGCAGCCCTCAGGGAGCGGATGAGCAGTTCTTC. Amino acid sequence: CASSPQGADEQFF.

The V call is TRBV7-3, the J call TRBJ2-7, with a possible D match to TRBD2 (5 bases). CDR1 SGHTA and CDR2 FQGTGA come from the germline V gene. The V and J ends lost 0 bases and 2 bases respectively, with 11 bases between them. This CDR3 comprises 15 residues. The chain's CDR3 is CASSLTPGVAYEQYF. DNA for the CDR3: TGTGCCAGCAGCTTAACTCCCGGGGTTGCCTACGAGCAGTACTTC.

This chain joins TRBV2 and TRBJ1-2; D uncertain. CDR3 length: 15 residues. Germline CDR1 and CDR2: SNHLY and FYNNEI. V gave up 7 bases and J gave up 3 bases, with 18 bases separating them. Written as DNA, the CDR3 is TGTGCCAGCACGGCACAACCCCTCGGGGACTATGGCTACACCTTC. This codes for CASTAQPLGDYGYTF.

The chain uses TRBV20-1 and TRBJ2-7; 7 positions match TRBD1. Trimming removed 4 bases from V and 2 bases from J; junction bases left unmatched: 2. This CDR3 contains 12 residues. Germline V gene lookup returns CDR1 DFQATT and CDR2 SNEGSKA (reference sequence). CDR3 loop: CSATTGTYEQYF. CDR3 in DNA: TGCAGTGCTACGACAGGGACCTACGAGCAGTACTTC.

This clonotype was detected once. The chain combines TRBV9 with TRBJ2-7; possible D gene TRBD2, 5 bases. V lost 3 bases and J lost 2, with 18 bases in between. The CDR3 is 16 amino acids. In germline, CDR1 is SGDLS, CDR2 YYNGEE. CDR3 loop: CASSGGSQIAPYEQYF. CDR3 in DNA: TGTGCCAGCAGCGGAGGTTCCCAGATAGCGCCCTACGAGCAGTACTTC.

The chain joins TRBV3-1 to TRBJ2-1; perhaps TRBD1 as D (6 bases). The CDR3 consists of 18 residues. Germline lookup yields CDR1 LGHDT and CDR2 YNNKEL (reference sequence). Trimming took 1 base from V and 13 from J, leaving 29 bases between them. CDR3 amino acids: CASSQGRRSGVYELVQFF. The CDR3 DNA is TGTGCCAGCAGCCAAGGACGGAGGTCAGGGGTGTACGAGTTGGTCCAGTTCTTC.

The CDR3 region is CSVEGLGTPGAIQYF. The CDR3 DNA reads as TGCAGCGTTGAAGGCCTCGGGACCCCTGGGGCCATTCAGTACTTC. The chain links TRBV29-1 to TRBJ2-4; TRBD1 or TRBD2 may be the D gene (5 bases each). Trimming stripped 1 base from V and 9 bases from J, with 19 bases between. This CDR3 is 15 amino acids long. Germline V gene lookup returns CDR1 SQVTM and CDR2 ANQGSEA.

The chain recombines TRBV29-1 with TRBJ2-7; no reliable D call. Trimming took 4 bases from V and 2 from J, leaving 9 bases between them. CDR3 length: 12 amino acids. CDR1 and CDR2 (germline): SQVTM, ANQGSEA. CDR3 sequence reads: CSVALGTYEQYF. The DNA of the CDR3 is TGCAGCGTTGCTCTGGGGACCTACGAGCAGTACTTC.

The V and J genes are TRBV12-3 or TRBV12-4 and TRBJ2-7; D possibly corresponds to TRBD2 (5 bases). The CDR3 spans 18 residues. V gave up 5 bases and J gave up 6 bases, with 29 bases separating them. As DNA, the CDR3 is TGTGCCAGCAGTCCAGGAACTCATCTAGGTCCAGGAGGACCCGAGCAGTACTTC. It is translated as CASSPGTHLGPGGPEQYF.

This clonotype has a single count. The chain employs TRBV29-1 and TRBJ2-3, with D possibly being TRBD2 (7 bases). V lost 3 bases to trimming and J lost 3 bases, with 16 bases between them. The CDR3 contains 15 residues. Per germline, CDR1 SQVTM and CDR2 ANQGSEA. In nucleotides, the CDR3 is TGCAGCGTTGAGGGGGGGAACAGGGAAACAGATACGCAGTATTTT. Translating it yields CSVEGGNRETDTQYF.

The chain links TRBV20-1 to TRBJ1-4; D is undetermined. The germline V gene has CDR1 DFQATT and CDR2 SNEGSKA (reference sequence). There are 10 residues in the CDR3. Trimming shortened V by 6 bases and J by 5 bases, and 4 bases separated the two germline ends. The CDR3: CSAINEKLFF. CDR3 in DNA: TGCAGTGCCATCAATGAAAAACTGTTTTTT.

The chain combines TRBV29-1 with TRBJ2-6; D remains unclear. Germline V CDR1 and CDR2: SQVTM, ANQGSEA. The CDR3 runs to 15 residues. With 7 bases removed from V and 2 bases from J, the gap between germline ends came to 15 bases. As DNA, the CDR3 is TGCAGCGCGACCTATCCCCCTGCTGGGGCCAACGTCCTGACTTTC. It specifies CSATYPPAGANVLTF.

This rearrangement joins TRBV4-1 to TRBJ2-5; 10 nucleotides agree with TRBD2. The germline V gene has CDR1 MGHRA and CDR2 YSYEKL. The V segment lost 4 bases and the J segment 2 bases; nucleotides outside the gene matches: 10. CDR3 length: 17 amino acids. CDR3 protein: CASSRLETSGEQETQYF. In nucleotides, the CDR3 is TGCGCCAGCAGCCGCCTAGAAACTAGCGGGGAACAAGAGACCCAGTACTTC.

The chain joins TRBV20-1 to TRBJ2-1; D might be TRBD2 (5 bases). The germline V and J ends were trimmed by 6 bases and 0 bases, with 15 bases remaining between them. CDR3 size: 15 residues. From germline, CDR1 is DFQATT and CDR2 SNEGSKA (reference sequence). CDR3 sequence reads: CSAPGPSSSYNEQFF. The CDR3 DNA is TGCAGTGCCCCCGGACCTAGCAGCTCCTACAATGAGCAGTTCTTC.

This chain uses TRBV15 with TRBJ1-4; no clear D. Germline V gene data show CDR1 as LNHNV and CDR2 as YYDKDF (reference sequence). Trimming removed 0 bases from V and 7 bases from J, with 6 bases in between. The CDR3 runs to 13 residues. The CDR3 spells CATSRDRGEKLFF. The CDR3 region has the DNA TGTGCCACCAGCAGAGATCGGGGTGAAAAACTGTTTTTT.

The gene calls are TRBV5-1 and TRBJ2-5, with a tentative D call TRBD2 (5 bases). From germline, CDR1 is SGHRS and CDR2 YFSETQ. The CDR3 is 15 residues long. The V end was cut by 1 base, the J end by 1 base, with 11 bases between. CDR3 in amino acids: CASSLSGNGQETQYF. The CDR3, as DNA: TGCGCCAGCAGCTTGTCCGGGAACGGCCAAGAGACCCAGTACTTC.

The rearrangement uses TRBV6-5 and TRBJ1-1; D might be TRBD1 (5 bases). The germline V gene encodes CDR1 MNHEY and CDR2 SVGAGI. This CDR3 region has 14 residues. V lost 8 bases, J lost 5 bases, and 18 bases lay in between. CDR3 coding DNA: TGTGCCAGCCGGGGGTGGGAAAAAAGGACTGAAGCTTTCTTT. Translation gives CASRGWEKRTEAFF.